This T cell receptor beta chain was obtained from a study of cytomegalovirus exposure and HLA in healthy donors. CDR1 is SGDLS, CDR2 YYNGEE, per germline. The CDR3 loop spans 15 amino acids. The ends were cut back, 0 bases at V and 0 bases at J, with 9 bases in the middle. The study ran its PCR with 60 Vbeta and 13 Jbeta primers. Generated by immunoSEQ multiplex PCR, the TCRdb table keeps only in-frame clones and is missing some. The sample has about 74,000 clones. Broader study findings: Being indistinguishable, some V segments were excluded, TRBV6-2 and TRBV6-3 among them.

A remark on this clone: Its specificity is unknown.

V and J are TRBV9 and TRBJ1-1, with D unclear. The origin of this receptor is a female donor in good health and CMV-seropositive. Input material: PBMCs. For the CDR3, the DNA is TGTGCCAGCAGCGTAGGAGGAGGGATGAACACTGAAGCTTTCTTT. This codes for CASSVGGGMNTEAFF.